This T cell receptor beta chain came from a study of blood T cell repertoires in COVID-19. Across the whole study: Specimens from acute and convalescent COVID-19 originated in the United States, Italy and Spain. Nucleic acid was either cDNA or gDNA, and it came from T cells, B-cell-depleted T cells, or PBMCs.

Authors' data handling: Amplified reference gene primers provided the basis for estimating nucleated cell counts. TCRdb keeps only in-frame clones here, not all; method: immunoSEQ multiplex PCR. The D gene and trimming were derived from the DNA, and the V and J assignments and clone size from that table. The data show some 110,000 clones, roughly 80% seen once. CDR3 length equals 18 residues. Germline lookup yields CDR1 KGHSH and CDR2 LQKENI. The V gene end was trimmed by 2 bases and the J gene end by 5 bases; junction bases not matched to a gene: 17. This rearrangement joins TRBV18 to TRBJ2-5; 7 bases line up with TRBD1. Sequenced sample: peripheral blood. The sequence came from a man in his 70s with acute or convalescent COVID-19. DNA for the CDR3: TGTGCCAGCTCACCAACGCGCACTAGAGGACAGGTTGGGGAGACCCAGTACTTC. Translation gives CASSPTRTRGQVGETQYF.